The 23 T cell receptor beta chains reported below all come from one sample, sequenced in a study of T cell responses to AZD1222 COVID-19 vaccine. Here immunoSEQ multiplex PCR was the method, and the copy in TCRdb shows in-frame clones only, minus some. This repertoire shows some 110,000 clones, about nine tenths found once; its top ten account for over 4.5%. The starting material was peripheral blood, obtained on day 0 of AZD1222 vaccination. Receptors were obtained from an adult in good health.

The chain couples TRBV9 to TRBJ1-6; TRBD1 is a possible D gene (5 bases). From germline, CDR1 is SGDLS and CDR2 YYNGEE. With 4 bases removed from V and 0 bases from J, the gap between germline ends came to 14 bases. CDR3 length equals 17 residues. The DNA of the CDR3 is TGTGCCAGCAGCCAAGGGGCGGAAATCTCCTATAATTCACCCCTCCACTTT. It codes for CASSQGAEISYNSPLHF.

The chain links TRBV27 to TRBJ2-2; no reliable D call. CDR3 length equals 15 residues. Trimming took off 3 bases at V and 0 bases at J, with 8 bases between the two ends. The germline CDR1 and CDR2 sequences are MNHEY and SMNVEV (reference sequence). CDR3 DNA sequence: TGTGCCAGCAGTTTTCGGATCGCGAACACCGGGGAGCTGTTTTTT. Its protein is CASSFRIANTGELFF.

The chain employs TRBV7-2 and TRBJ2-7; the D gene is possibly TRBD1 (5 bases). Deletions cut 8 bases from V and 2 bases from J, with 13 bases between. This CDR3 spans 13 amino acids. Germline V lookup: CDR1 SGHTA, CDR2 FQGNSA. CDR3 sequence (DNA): TGTGCCAGCTGCCAACAGGTCGCCTACGAGCAGTACTTC. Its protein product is CASCQQVAYEQYF.

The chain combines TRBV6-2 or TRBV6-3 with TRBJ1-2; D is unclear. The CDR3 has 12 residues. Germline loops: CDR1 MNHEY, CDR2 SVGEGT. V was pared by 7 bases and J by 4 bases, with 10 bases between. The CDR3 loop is CASNPHPYGYTF. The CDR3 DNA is TGTGCCAGCAACCCTCATCCCTATGGCTACACCTTC.

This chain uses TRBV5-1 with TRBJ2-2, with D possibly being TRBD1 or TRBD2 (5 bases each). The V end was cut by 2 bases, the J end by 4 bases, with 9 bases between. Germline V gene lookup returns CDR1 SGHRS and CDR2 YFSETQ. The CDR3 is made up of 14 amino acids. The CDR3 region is CASSLAGSTGELFF. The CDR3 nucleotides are TGCGCCAGCAGCTTAGCAGGGAGCACCGGGGAGCTGTTTTTT.

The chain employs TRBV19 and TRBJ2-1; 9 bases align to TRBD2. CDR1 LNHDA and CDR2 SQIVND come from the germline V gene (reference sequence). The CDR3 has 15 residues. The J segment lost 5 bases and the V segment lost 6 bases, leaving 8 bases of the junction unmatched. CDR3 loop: CASRGGASGNNEQFF. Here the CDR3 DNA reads TGTGCCAGTAGAGGGGGAGCTAGCGGGAACAATGAGCAGTTCTTC. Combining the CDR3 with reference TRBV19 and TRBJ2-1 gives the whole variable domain DGGITQSPKYLFRKEGQNVTLSCEQNLNHDAMYWYRQDPGQGLRLIYYSQIVNDFQKGDIAEGYSVSREKKESFPLTVTSAQKNPTAFYLCASRGGASGNNEQFFGPGTRLTVL.

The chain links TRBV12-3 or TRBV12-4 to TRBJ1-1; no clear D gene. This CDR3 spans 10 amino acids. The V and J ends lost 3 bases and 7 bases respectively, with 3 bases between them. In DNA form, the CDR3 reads TGTGCCAGCAGTTTTAATGAAGCTTTCTTT. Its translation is CASSFNEAFF.

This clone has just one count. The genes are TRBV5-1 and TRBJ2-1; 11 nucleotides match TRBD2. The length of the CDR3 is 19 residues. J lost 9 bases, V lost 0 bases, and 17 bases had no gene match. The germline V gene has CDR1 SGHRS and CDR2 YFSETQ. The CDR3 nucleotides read TGCGCCAGCAGCTTGGAGGAGTGGACTAGCGGGTTCTCCCGCCCTGAGCAGTTCTTC. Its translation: CASSLEEWTSGFSRPEQFF.

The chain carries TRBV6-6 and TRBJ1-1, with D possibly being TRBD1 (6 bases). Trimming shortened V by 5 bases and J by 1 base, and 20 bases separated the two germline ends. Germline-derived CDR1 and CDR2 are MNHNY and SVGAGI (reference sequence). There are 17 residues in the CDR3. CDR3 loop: CASSPKLTGLRNTEAFF. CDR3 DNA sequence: TGTGCCAGCAGTCCCAAATTGACAGGTTTGAGGAACACTGAAGCTTTCTTT.

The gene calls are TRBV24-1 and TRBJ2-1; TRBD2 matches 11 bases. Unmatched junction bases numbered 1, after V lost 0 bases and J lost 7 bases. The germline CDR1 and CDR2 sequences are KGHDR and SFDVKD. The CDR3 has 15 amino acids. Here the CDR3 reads CATSDLASGRNEQFF. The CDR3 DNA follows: TGTGCCACCAGTGATTTGGCTAGCGGGAGGAATGAGCAGTTCTTC.

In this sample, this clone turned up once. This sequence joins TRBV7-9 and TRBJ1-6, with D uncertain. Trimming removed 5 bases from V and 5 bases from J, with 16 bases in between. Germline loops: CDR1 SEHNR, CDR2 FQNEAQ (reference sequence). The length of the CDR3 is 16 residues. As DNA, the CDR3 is TGTGCCAGCAGCCGCGCCCGGACGGAGGATAATTCACCCCTCCACTTT. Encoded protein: CASSRARTEDNSPLHF.

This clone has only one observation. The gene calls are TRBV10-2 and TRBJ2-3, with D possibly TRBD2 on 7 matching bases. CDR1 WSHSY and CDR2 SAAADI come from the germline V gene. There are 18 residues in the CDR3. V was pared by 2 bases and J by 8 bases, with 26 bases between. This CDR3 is CASSELGGLVRRGGTQYF. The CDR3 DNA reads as TGCGCCAGCAGTGAGCTTGGTGGGCTAGTTCGGAGGGGGGGTACGCAGTATTTT.

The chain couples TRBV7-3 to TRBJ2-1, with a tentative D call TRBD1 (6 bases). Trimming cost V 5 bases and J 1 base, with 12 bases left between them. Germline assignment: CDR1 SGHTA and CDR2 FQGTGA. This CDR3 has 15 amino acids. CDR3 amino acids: CASSQTGISYNEQFF. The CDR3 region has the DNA TGTGCCAGCAGCCAAACAGGGATATCCTACAATGAGCAGTTCTTC.

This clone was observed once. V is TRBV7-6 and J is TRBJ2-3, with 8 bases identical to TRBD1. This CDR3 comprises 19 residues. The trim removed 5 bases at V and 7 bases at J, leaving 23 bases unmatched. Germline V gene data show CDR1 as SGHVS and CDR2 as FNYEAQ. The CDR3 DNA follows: TGTGCCAGCAGCCGGATCGTGCCGACGGACAGGGCCGAGCGGAATACGCAGTATTTT. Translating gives CASSRIVPTDRAERNTQYF.

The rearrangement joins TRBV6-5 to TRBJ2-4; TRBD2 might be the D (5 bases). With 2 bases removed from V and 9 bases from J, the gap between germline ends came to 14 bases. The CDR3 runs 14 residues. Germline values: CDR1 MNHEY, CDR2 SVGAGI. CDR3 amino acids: CASSYQDGGSIQYF. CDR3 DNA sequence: TGTGCCAGCAGTTACCAGGACGGCGGGTCCATTCAGTACTTC.

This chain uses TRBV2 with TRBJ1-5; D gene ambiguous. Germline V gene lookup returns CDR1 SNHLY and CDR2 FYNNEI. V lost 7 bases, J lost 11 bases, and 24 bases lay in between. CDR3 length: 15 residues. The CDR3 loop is CASTPTVGGSSAQHF. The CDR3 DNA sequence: TGTGCCAGCACGCCGACTGTCGGCGGTTCCTCGGCCCAGCATTTT.

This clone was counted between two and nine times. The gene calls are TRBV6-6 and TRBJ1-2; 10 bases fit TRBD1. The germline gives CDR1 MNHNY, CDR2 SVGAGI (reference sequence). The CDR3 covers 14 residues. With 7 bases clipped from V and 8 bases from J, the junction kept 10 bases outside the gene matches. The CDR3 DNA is TGTGCCAGCACCGAGACAGGGGGCGCGGGGGGCTACACCTTC. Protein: CASTETGGAGGYTF.

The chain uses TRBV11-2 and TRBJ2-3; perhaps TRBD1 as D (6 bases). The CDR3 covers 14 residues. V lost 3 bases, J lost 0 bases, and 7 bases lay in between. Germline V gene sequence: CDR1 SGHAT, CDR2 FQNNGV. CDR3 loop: CASSLGTSTDTQYF. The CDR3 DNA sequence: TGTGCCAGCAGCTTGGGGACAAGCACAGATACGCAGTATTTT.

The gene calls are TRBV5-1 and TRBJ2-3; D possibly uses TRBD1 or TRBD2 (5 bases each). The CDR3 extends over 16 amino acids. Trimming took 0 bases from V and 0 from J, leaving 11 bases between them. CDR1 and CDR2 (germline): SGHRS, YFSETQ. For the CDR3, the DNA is TGCGCCAGCAGCTTGGTGGGGGAATCTAGCACAGATACGCAGTATTTT. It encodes CASSLVGESSTDTQYF. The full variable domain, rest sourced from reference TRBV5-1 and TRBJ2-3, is KAGVTQTPRYLIKTRGQQVTLSCSPISGHRSVSWYQQTPGQGLQFLFEYFSETQRNKGNFPGRFSGRQFSNSRSEMNVSTLELGDSALYLCASSLVGESSTDTQYFGPGTRLTVL.

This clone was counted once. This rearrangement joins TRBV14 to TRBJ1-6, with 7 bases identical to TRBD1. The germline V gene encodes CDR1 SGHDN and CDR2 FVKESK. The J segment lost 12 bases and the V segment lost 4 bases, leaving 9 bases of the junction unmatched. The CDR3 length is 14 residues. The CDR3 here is CASSLRQGGGPLHF. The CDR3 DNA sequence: TGTGCCAGCAGCCTTCGACAGGGTGGTGGACCCCTCCACTTT.

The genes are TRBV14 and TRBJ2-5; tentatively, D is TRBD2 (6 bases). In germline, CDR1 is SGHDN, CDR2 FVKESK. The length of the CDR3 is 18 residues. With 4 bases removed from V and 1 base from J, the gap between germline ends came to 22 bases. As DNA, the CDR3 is TGTGCCAGCAGCCTTTCTCAATTTTTGGCGGGGACCCAAGAGACCCAGTACTTC. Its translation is CASSLSQFLAGTQETQYF.

The DNA for the CDR3 is TGCGCCAGCAGCCAATGGACAGGGGGCTTGGAGGGCTACACCTTC. Encoded protein: CASSQWTGGLEGYTF. The chain has TRBV5-1 and TRBJ1-2, with TRBD1 matching 11 bases. The trim removed 4 bases at V and 8 bases at J, leaving 10 bases unmatched. This CDR3 spans 15 amino acids. Germline lookup yields CDR1 SGHRS and CDR2 YFSETQ.

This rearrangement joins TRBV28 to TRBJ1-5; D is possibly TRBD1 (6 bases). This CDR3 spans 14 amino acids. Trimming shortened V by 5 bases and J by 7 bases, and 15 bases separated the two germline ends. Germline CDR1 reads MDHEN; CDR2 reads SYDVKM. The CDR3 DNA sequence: TGTGCCAGCAGTCTTACAGGGATCCTACAGCCCCAGCATTTT. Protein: CASSLTGILQPQHF.